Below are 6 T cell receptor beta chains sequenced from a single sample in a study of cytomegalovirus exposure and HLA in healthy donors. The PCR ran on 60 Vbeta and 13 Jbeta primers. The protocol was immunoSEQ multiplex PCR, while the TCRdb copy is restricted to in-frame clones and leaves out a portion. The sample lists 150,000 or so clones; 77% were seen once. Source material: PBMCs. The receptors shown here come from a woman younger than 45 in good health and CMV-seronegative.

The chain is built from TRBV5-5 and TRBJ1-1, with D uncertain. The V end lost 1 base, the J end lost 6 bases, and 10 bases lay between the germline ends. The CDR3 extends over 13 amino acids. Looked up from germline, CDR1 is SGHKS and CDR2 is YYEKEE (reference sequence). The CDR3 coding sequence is TGTGCCAGCAGCTTGAGACCGGGTCCTGAAGCTTTCTTT. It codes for CASSLRPGPEAFF.

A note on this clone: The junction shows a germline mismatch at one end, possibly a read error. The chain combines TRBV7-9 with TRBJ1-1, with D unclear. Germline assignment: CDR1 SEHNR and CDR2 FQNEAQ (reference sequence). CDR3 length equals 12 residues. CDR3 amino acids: CSSSHRNTEAFF. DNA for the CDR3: TGTTCCAGCAGCCACAGGAACACTGAAGCTTTCTTT. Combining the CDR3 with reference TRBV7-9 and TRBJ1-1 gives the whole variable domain DTGVSQNPRHKITKRGQNVTFRCDPISEHNRLYWYRQTLGQGPEFLTYFQNEAQLEKSRLLSDRFSAERPKGSFSTLEIQRTEQGDSAMYLCSSSHRNTEAFFGQGTRLTVV.

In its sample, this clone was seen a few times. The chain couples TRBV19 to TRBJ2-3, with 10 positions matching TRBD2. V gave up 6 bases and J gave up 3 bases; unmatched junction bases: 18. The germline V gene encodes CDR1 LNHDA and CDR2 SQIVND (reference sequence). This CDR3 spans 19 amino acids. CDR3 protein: CASSSRWVAGGKETDTQYF. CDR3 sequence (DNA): TGTGCCAGTAGCTCCCGTTGGGTAGCGGGAGGAAAAGAGACAGATACGCAGTATTTT.

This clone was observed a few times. The CDR3: CASSLGGDSYEQYF. The DNA of the CDR3 is TGTGCCAGCAGCTTAGGGGGGGACTCCTACGAGCAGTACTTC. The chain couples TRBV7-8 to TRBJ2-7; a weak D match, TRBD2 (6 bases). The CDR3 sequence is 14 residues long. The germline V and J ends were trimmed by 1 base and 0 bases, with 7 bases remaining between them. Germline loops: CDR1 SGHVS, CDR2 FQNEAQ. Complete variable domain (other parts from reference TRBV7-8 and TRBJ2-7): GAGVSQSPRYKVAKRGQDVALRCDPISGHVSLFWYQQALGQGPEFLTYFQNEAQLDKSGLPSDRFFAERPEGSVSTLKIQRTQQEDSAVYLCASSLGGDSYEQYFGPGTRLTVT.

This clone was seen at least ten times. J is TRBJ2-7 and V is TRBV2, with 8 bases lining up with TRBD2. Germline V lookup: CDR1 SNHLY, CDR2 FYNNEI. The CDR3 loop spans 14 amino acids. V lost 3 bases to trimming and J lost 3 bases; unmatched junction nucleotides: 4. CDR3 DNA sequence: TGTGCCAGCAGTGATGCGGGAGGTGGCTACGAGCAGTACTTC. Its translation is CASSDAGGGYEQYF.

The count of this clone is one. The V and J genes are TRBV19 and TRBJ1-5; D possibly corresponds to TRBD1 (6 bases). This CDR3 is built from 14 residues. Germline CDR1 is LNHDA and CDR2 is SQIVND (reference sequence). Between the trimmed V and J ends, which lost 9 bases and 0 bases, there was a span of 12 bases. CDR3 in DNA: TGTGCCAGACCTGACAGGTCTAGCAATCAGCCCCAGCATTTT. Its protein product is CARPDRSSNQPQHF. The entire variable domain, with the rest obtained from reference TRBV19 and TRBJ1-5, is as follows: DGGITQSPKYLFRKEGQNVTLSCEQNLNHDAMYWYRQDPGQGLRLIYYSQIVNDFQKGDIAEGYSVSREKKESFPLTVTSAQKNPTAFYLCARPDRSSNQPQHFGDGTRLSIL.